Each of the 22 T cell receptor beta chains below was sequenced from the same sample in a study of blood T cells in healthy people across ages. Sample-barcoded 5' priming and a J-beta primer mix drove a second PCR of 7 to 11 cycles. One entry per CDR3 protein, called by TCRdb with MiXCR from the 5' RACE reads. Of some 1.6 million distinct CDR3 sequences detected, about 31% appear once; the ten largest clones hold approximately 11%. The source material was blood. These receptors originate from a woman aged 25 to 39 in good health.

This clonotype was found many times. The CDR3 sequence: CAISDGRAGGPGEQYF. For the CDR3, the DNA is TGTGCCATCAGTGACGGTCGAGCGGGAGGGCCTGGCGAGCAGTACTTC. The rearrangement links TRBV10-3 to TRBJ2-7, with 10 bases fitting TRBD2. The CDR3 is made up of 16 amino acids. From germline, CDR1 is ENHRY and CDR2 SYGVKD. V shed 3 bases and J 6 bases; nucleotides not matched to a gene: 11.

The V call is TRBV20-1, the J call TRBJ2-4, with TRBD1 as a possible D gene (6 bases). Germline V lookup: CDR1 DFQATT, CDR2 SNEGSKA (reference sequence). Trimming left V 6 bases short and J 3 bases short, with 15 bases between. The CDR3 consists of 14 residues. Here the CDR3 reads CSAENRDDKNIQYF. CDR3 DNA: TGCAGTGCGGAAAACAGGGACGACAAAAACATTCAGTACTTC.

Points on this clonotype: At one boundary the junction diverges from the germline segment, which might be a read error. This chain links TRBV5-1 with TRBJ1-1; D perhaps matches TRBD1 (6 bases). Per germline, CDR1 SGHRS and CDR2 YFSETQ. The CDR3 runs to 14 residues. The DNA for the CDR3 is TGCCCCAGCAGCTCTCGGACAGCAAACACTGAAGCTTTCTTT. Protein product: CPSSSRTANTEAFF.

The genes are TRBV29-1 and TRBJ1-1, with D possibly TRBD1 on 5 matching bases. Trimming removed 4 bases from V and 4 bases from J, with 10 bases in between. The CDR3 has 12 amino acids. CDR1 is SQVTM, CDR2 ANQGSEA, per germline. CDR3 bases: TGCAGCGTTGGGGGCAGACGCACTGAAGCTTTCTTT. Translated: CSVGGRRTEAFF.

Here the CDR3 reads CASSQAVLAGYNEQFF. The DNA of the CDR3 is TGTGCCAGCAGCCAAGCAGTATTAGCGGGGTACAATGAGCAGTTCTTC. The V gene is TRBV3-1, the J gene TRBJ2-1; 8 positions match TRBD2. Germline V gives CDR1 LGHDT, CDR2 YNNKEL (reference sequence). This CDR3 has 16 residues. V lost 1 base to trimming and J lost 4 bases; unmatched junction nucleotides: 6.

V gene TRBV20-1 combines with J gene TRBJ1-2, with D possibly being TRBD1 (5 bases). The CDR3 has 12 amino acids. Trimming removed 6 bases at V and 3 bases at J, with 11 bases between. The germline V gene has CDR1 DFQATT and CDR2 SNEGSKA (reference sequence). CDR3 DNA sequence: TGCAGTGCCCAGCAGGGAGACTATGGCTACACCTTC. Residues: CSAQQGDYGYTF.

The CDR3 DNA reads as TGTGCCAGCAGTTACTCGCCAGGAATTAAGGGATTCTACGAGCAGTACGTC. Protein sequence: CASSYSPGIKGFYEQYV. The rearrangement links TRBV6-2 or TRBV6-3 to TRBJ2-7; D uncertain. Per germline, CDR1 MNHEY and CDR2 SVGEGT. The CDR3 runs to 17 residues. V lost 0 bases, J lost 3 bases, and 18 bases lay in between.

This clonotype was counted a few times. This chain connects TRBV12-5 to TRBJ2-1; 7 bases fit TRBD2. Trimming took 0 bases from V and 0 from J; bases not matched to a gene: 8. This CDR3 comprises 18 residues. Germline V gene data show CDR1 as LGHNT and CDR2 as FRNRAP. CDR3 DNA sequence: TGTGCTAGTGGTTTGGTACTCACTAGCGCCTTCTCCTACAATGAGCAGTTCTTC. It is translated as CASGLVLTSAFSYNEQFF.

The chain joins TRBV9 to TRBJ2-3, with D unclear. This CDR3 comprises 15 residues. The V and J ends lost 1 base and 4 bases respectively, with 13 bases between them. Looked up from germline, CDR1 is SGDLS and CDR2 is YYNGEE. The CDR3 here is CASSVSGRLSDTQYF. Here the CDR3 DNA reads TGTGCCAGCAGCGTATCCGGGCGCTTGTCAGATACGCAGTATTTT.

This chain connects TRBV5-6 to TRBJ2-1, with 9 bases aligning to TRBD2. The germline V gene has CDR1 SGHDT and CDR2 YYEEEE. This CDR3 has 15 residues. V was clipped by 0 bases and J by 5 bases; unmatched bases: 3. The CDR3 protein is CASSLGASGNNEQFF. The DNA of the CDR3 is TGTGCCAGCAGCTTGGGAGCTAGCGGGAACAATGAGCAGTTCTTC.

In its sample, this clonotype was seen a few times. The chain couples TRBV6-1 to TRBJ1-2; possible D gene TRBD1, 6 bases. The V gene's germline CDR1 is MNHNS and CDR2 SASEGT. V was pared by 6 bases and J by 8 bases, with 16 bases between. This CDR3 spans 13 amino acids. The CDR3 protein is CASRPLTGGGYTF. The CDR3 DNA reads TGTGCCAGCAGGCCTTTGACAGGCGGCGGCTACACCTTC.

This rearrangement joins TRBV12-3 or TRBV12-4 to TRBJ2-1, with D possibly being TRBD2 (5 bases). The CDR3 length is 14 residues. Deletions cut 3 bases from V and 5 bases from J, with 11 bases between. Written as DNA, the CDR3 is TGTGCCAGCAGTTTTGCTAGCAGCCACAATGAGCAGTTCTTC. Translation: CASSFASSHNEQFF.

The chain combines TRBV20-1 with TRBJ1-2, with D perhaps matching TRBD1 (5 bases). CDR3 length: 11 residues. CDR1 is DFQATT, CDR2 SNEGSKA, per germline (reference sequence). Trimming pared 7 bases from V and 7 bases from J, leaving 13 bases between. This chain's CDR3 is CSGARGVGYTF. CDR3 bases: TGCAGTGGGGCCAGAGGGGTTGGCTACACCTTC.

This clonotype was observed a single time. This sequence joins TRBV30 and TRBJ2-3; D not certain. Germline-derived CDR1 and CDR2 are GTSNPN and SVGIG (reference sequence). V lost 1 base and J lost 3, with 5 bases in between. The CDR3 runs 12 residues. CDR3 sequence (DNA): TGTGCCTGGAGTGAATGGACAGATACGCAGTATTTT. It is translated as CAWSEWTDTQYF.

The CDR3 DNA sequence: TGCAGTGCCCACGCGCCTAGCGGGGGTATAACAGATACGCAGTATTTT. The encoded protein is CSAHAPSGGITDTQYF. The J gene is TRBJ2-3, the V gene TRBV20-1, with TRBD2 matching over 10 bases. The J segment lost 3 bases and the V segment lost 6 bases, leaving 12 bases of the junction unmatched. The CDR3 totals 16 residues. Germline lookup yields CDR1 DFQATT and CDR2 SNEGSKA (reference sequence).

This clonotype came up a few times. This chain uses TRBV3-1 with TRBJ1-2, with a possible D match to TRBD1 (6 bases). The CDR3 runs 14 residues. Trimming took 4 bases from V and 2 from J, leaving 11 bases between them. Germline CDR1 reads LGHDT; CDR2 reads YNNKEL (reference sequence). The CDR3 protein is CASSPGTPNYGYTF. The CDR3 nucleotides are TGTGCCAGCAGCCCTGGGACACCAAACTATGGCTACACCTTC.

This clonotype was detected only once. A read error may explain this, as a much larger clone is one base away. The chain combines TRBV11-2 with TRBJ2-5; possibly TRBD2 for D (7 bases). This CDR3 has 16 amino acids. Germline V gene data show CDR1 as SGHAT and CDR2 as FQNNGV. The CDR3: CAGSSASGGAQETQYF. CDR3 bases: TGTGCCGGCAGCTCCGCTAGTGGGGGGGCCCAAGAGACCCAGTACTTC.

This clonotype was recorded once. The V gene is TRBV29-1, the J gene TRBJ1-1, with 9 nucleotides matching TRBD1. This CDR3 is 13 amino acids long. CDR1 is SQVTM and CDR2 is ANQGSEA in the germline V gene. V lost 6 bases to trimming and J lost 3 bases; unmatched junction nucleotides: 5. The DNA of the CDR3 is TGCAGCGTAAAACAGGGGGCACACACTGAAGCTTTCTTT. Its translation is CSVKQGAHTEAFF.

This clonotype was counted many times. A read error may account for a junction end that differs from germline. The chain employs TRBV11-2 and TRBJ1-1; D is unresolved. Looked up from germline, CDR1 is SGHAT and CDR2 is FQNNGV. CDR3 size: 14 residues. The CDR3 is CASSLAQMNTEAFF. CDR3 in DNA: TGCGCCAGCAGCTTGGCCCAGATGAACACTGAAGCTTTCTTT.

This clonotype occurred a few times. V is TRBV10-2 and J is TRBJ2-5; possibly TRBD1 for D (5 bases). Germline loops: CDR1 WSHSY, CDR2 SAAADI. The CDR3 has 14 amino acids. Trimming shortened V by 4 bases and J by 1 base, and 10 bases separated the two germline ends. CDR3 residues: CASSGGAVQETQYF. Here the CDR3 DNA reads TGCGCCAGCAGTGGTGGGGCGGTCCAAGAGACCCAGTACTTC.

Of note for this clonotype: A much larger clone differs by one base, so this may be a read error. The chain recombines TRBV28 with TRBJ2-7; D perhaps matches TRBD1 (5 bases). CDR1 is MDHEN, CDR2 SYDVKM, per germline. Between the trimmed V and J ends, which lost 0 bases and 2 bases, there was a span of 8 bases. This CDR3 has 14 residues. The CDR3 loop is CASSLWAGTYEQYF. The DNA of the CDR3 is TGTGCCAGCAGTTTATGGGCAGGGACCTACGAGCAGTACTTC.

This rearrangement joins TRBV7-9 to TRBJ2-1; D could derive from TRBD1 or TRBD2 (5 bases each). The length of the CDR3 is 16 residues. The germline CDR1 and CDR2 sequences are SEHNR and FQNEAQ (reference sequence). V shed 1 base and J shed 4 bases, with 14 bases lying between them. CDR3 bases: TGTGCCAGCAGCTTAGGGGGGACGCTGGATTACAATGAGCAGTTCTTC. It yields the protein CASSLGGTLDYNEQFF.